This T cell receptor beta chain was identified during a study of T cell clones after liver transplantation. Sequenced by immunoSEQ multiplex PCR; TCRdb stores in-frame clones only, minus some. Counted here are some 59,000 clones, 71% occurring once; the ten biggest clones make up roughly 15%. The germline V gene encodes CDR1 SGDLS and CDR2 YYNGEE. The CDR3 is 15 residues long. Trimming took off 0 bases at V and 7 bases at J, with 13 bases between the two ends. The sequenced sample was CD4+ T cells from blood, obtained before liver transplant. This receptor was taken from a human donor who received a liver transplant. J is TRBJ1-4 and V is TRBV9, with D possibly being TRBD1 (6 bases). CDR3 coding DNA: TGTGCCAGCAGCGTAGACGCAGGGGAGGGTGAAAAACTGTTTTTT. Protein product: CASSVDAGEGEKLFF.